This passage covers 32 T cell receptor beta chains from one sample sequenced in a study of OX40 agonist ivuxolimab in advanced cancers. Profiling relied on immunoSEQ multiplex PCR, and the TCRdb table lists in-frame clones only, not all of them. The sample holds 70,000 or so clones, 85% seen once. The sequencing used CD4+ or CD8+ T cells sorted from blood, collected in a trial of the OX40 agonist ivuxolimab. All receptors come from an adult with an advanced solid tumor such as melanoma, head and neck, liver or kidney cancer.

The chain links TRBV15 to TRBJ1-2; 9 positions match TRBD1. With V trimmed by 4 bases and J by 5 bases, 8 bases remained unmatched. Per the germline V gene, CDR1 is LNHNV and CDR2 is YYDKDF (reference sequence). CDR3 size: 15 residues. The CDR3 spells CATSKRQGDAYGYTF. As DNA, the CDR3 is TGTGCCACCAGCAAACGACAGGGGGATGCTTATGGCTACACCTTC.

This clone came up once. The gene calls are TRBV6-1 and TRBJ1-6, with TRBD1 as a possible D gene (6 bases). The V end was cut by 6 bases, the J end by 8 bases, with 11 bases between. Germline-derived CDR1 and CDR2 are MNHNS and SASEGT. This CDR3 is built from 13 residues. CDR3 nucleotides: TGTGCCAGCAGGCCGGACAGCCATTCACCCCTCCACTTT. It specifies CASRPDSHSPLHF.

About this clone itself: Germline is not matched at one junction end, which may reflect a read error. The chain links TRBV4-1 to TRBJ1-2; possible D gene TRBD1, 6 bases. There are 14 residues in the CDR3. Germline V lookup: CDR1 MGHRA, CDR2 YSYEKL. The CDR3 DNA reads TGTGCCAGCAGCCAAGTCTCACCAGGGGATGGCTACACCTTC. Translation: CASSQVSPGDGYTF.

The chain employs TRBV6-1 and TRBJ1-2; TRBD1 is a possible D gene (6 bases). The germline V and J ends were trimmed by 4 bases and 7 bases, with 19 bases remaining between them. CDR1 and CDR2 (germline): MNHNS, SASEGT. This CDR3 has 15 amino acids. CDR3 DNA sequence: TGTGCCAGCAGTGCTCTAACGGACAGTACGAGTGGCTACACCTTC. It yields the protein CASSALTDSTSGYTF.

The chain uses TRBV12-5 and TRBJ2-1; 11 bases fit TRBD2. The length of the CDR3 is 16 residues. Germline CDR1 is LGHNT and CDR2 is FRNRAP. After removal of 6 bases from V and 3 bases from J, the junction contained 7 bases not matched to a gene. Here the CDR3 DNA reads TGTGCTAGTGGCTCTGGACTAGCGGGCCTCTACAATGAGCAGTTCTTC. Protein product: CASGSGLAGLYNEQFF.

The CDR3 spells CASSLRGGLPQNTGELFF. As DNA, the CDR3 is TGCGCCAGCAGCTTGAGGGGTGGTCTTCCCCAGAACACCGGGGAGCTGTTTTTT. The J gene is TRBJ2-2, the V gene TRBV5-1; TRBD1 is a possible D gene (5 bases). The germline gives CDR1 SGHRS, CDR2 YFSETQ. The CDR3 is 18 residues long. V dropped 1 base and J dropped 1 base, with 17 bases sitting between them.

The chain uses TRBV5-1 and TRBJ1-1; D not resolved. The germline CDR1 and CDR2 sequences are SGHRS and YFSETQ. The CDR3 length is 15 residues. The V end lost 0 bases, the J end lost 1 base, and 10 bases lay between the germline ends. The CDR3 is CASSLEGTKNTEAFF. The CDR3 DNA follows: TGCGCCAGCAGCTTGGAGGGCACGAAGAACACTGAAGCTTTCTTT.

CDR3 bases: TGTGCCAGCTGGGGGGCGCGATACACTGAAGCTTTCTTT. Its translation: CASWGARYTEAFF. V is TRBV7-8 and J is TRBJ1-1, with D possibly matching TRBD1 (6 bases). Germline V lookup: CDR1 SGHVS, CDR2 FQNEAQ. With 8 bases removed from V and 3 bases from J, the gap between germline ends came to 13 bases. CDR3 length: 13 residues.

V usage is TRBV15 and J usage is TRBJ2-3; D remains unclear. Trimming removed 3 bases at V and 6 bases at J, with 7 bases between. Germline-derived CDR1 and CDR2 are LNHNV and YYDKDF (reference sequence). The CDR3 loop spans 12 amino acids. The CDR3: CATSRARDTQYF. In nucleotides, the CDR3 is TGTGCCACCAGCAGGGCCCGGGATACGCAGTATTTT.

V gene TRBV19 combines with J gene TRBJ1-1; D is ambiguous. The V gene's germline CDR1 is LNHDA and CDR2 SQIVND (reference sequence). Trimming took off 5 bases at V and 4 bases at J, with 14 bases between the two ends. This CDR3 has 14 amino acids. The CDR3 DNA sequence: TGTGCCAGTAGTGCGGCTCGTGGGGTCACTGAAGCTTTCTTT. It specifies CASSAARGVTEAFF.

The gene calls are TRBV20-1 and TRBJ2-7; D ambiguous. CDR1 and CDR2 (germline): DFQATT, SNEGSKA (reference sequence). Trimming took off 1 base at V and 10 bases at J, with 8 bases between the two ends. CDR3 length: 10 residues. The CDR3 sequence is CSARVEIQYF. The CDR3 DNA is TGCAGTGCTAGAGTCGAGATACAGTACTTC.

This chain uses TRBV18 with TRBJ1-6; TRBD1 aligns across 10 bases. The CDR3 extends over 15 amino acids. Germline-derived CDR1 and CDR2 are KGHSH and LQKENI. J lost 10 bases, V lost 3 bases, and 6 bases had no gene match. CDR3 loop: CASSPGTGDLSPLHF. In nucleotides, the CDR3 is TGTGCCAGCTCACCCGGGACAGGGGATCTATCACCCCTCCACTTT.

The genes are TRBV5-1 and TRBJ2-1; TRBD1 is a possible D gene (7 bases). The CDR3 totals 18 residues. CDR1 and CDR2 (germline): SGHRS, YFSETQ. Trimming cost V 4 bases and J 9 bases, with 29 bases left between them. CDR3 in amino acids: CASSGTGAGGIFSSEQFF. The CDR3 DNA reads TGCGCCAGCAGCGGGACGGGGGCAGGGGGGATATTTTCCAGTGAGCAGTTCTTC.

This chain connects TRBV29-1 to TRBJ2-1; unclear D gene. Trimming cost V 4 bases and J 2 bases, with 9 bases left between them. CDR1 and CDR2 from the germline V gene are SQVTM and ANQGSEA. CDR3 length equals 13 residues. CDR3 DNA: TGCAGCGTTGGATACAGTACCTACAATGAGCAGTTCTTC. It yields the protein CSVGYSTYNEQFF.

Only one count was recorded for this clone. This rearrangement joins TRBV7-3 to TRBJ2-5, with 8 nucleotides matching TRBD2. J gave up 5 bases and V 6 bases, and 14 bases lay outside the gene matches. The CDR3 is made up of 16 amino acids. Germline V gene lookup returns CDR1 SGHTA and CDR2 FQGTGA. CDR3 in amino acids: CASSPVPAGEAETQYF. For the CDR3, the DNA is TGTGCCAGCAGTCCCGTACCAGCGGGAGAGGCGGAGACCCAGTACTTC.

The chain recombines TRBV15 with TRBJ2-1; 10 positions agree with TRBD2. Per the germline V gene, CDR1 is LNHNV and CDR2 is YYDKDF (reference sequence). The trim removed 0 bases at V and 3 bases at J, leaving 8 bases unmatched. CDR3 length equals 18 residues. CDR3 residues: CATSRDLPSGSYYNEQFF. CDR3 nucleotide sequence: TGTGCCACCAGCAGAGATCTGCCTAGCGGGAGCTACTACAATGAGCAGTTCTTC.

The rearrangement uses TRBV5-1 and TRBJ2-7; 10 bases are shared with TRBD2. Germline CDR1 is SGHRS and CDR2 is YFSETQ. V dropped 2 bases and J dropped 4; count of bases not matched to a gene: 6. CDR3 length: 15 residues. CDR3 residues: CASSFTGLASYEQYF. The CDR3 region has the DNA TGCGCCAGCAGCTTCACGGGACTAGCGAGTTACGAGCAGTACTTC.

The chain recombines TRBV10-3 with TRBJ2-5, with 13 bases fitting TRBD2. The CDR3 is 16 residues long. Germline V gives CDR1 ENHRY, CDR2 SYGVKD. Losses at the gene ends were 0 bases for V and 4 bases for J; bases not matched to a gene: 2. CDR3 protein: CAISESTSGGIETQYF. CDR3 nucleotide sequence: TGTGCCATCAGTGAGTCGACTAGCGGGGGGATAGAGACCCAGTACTTC.

This sequence joins TRBV11-3 and TRBJ2-5, with a weak D call TRBD1 (5 bases). The better agreement between TRBJ2-7 and the DNA end casts doubt on the J call. The CDR3 has 14 residues. Germline lookup yields CDR1 SGHNT and CDR2 YENEEA. CDR3 region: CASSLGQSSYEQYF. The CDR3 DNA reads as TGTGCCAGCAGCTTAGGACAGAGCTCCTACGAGCAGTACTTC.

The V gene is TRBV5-1, the J gene TRBJ2-3; 9 bases are shared with TRBD1. Losses at the gene ends were 4 bases for V and 5 bases for J; bases not matched to a gene: 5. Germline loops: CDR1 SGHRS, CDR2 YFSETQ. The CDR3 length is 14 residues. CDR3 sequence (DNA): TGCGCCAGCAGCACCGGGACAGGGATAGATACGCAGTATTTT. Translated: CASSTGTGIDTQYF.

The V call is TRBV9, the J call TRBJ2-3; D call uncertain. Germline V gives CDR1 SGDLS, CDR2 YYNGEE. Trimming shortened V by 6 bases and J by 0 bases, and 11 bases separated the two germline ends. The length of the CDR3 is 14 residues. CDR3 nucleotides: TGTGCCAGCACCCCCACCCCTAGCACAGATACGCAGTATTTT. This sequence encodes CASTPTPSTDTQYF.

The chain carries TRBV7-2 and TRBJ1-5; tentative D call: TRBD1 (5 bases). The V end lost 1 base, the J end lost 9 bases, and 10 bases lay between the germline ends. CDR1 and CDR2 (germline): SGHTA, FQGNSA. The CDR3 is 13 residues long. CDR3 in amino acids: CASSLDTGGPQHF. CDR3 coding DNA: TGTGCCAGCAGCTTAGATACGGGGGGGCCCCAGCATTTT.

This chain uses TRBV29-1 with TRBJ2-7; unclear D gene. Looked up from germline, CDR1 is SQVTM and CDR2 is ANQGSEA. Trimming removed 1 base at V and 1 base at J, with 20 bases between. The CDR3 sequence is 17 residues long. Written as DNA, the CDR3 is TGCAGCGTTGAAGTGGCGGTTGGGGATCCCATTTCCTACGAGCAGTACTTC. Amino acids: CSVEVAVGDPISYEQYF.

The rearrangement joins TRBV7-9 to TRBJ1-1; perhaps TRBD1 as D (5 bases). The germline gives CDR1 SEHNR, CDR2 FQNEAQ (reference sequence). This CDR3 spans 13 amino acids. V was shortened by 1 base and J by 11 bases, with 14 bases between the two germline ends. In DNA form, the CDR3 reads TGTGCCAGCAGCTTAGTACAGGCCTCGGGGGCTTTCTTT. This translates into CASSLVQASGAFF. Variable domain in full (rest from reference TRBV7-9 and TRBJ1-1): DTGVSQNPRHKITKRGQNVTFRCDPISEHNRLYWYRQTLGQGPEFLTYFQNEAQLEKSRLLSDRFSAERPKGSFSTLEIQRTEQGDSAMYLCASSLVQASGAFFGQGTRLTVV.

This clone was counted a single time. The CDR3 DNA reads TGTGCCAGCAGTTTATCCACGGGACTGGTCCATCCCGGGGAGCTGTTTTTT. Its protein product is CASSLSTGLVHPGELFF. V usage is TRBV27 and J usage is TRBJ2-2, with a possible D match to TRBD2 (6 bases). The CDR3 runs to 17 residues. Per the germline V gene, CDR1 is MNHEY and CDR2 is SMNVEV (reference sequence). V was trimmed by 0 bases and J by 6 bases, leaving 17 bases between them.

Only one count was recorded for this clone. V is TRBV10-1 and J is TRBJ1-4; maybe TRBD1 (5 bases). The CDR3 runs 19 residues. The V end was cut by 3 bases, the J end by 0 bases, with 20 bases between. Germline V gene lookup returns CDR1 WNHNN and CDR2 SYGVQD (reference sequence). The CDR3 sequence is CASSDAIAGTVATNEKLFF. The DNA of the CDR3 is TGCGCCAGCAGTGACGCAATTGCCGGGACGGTTGCAACTAATGAAAAACTGTTTTTT.

This chain links TRBV28 with TRBJ1-4; D gene unclear. The CDR3 runs to 11 residues. Per germline, CDR1 MDHEN and CDR2 SYDVKM. V was cut by 2 bases and J by 8 bases, with 3 bases left in between. The CDR3 loop is CASSLGEKLFF. As DNA, the CDR3 is TGTGCCAGCAGTTTAGGAGAAAAACTGTTTTTT.

The chain recombines TRBV29-1 with TRBJ2-5, with 9 bases aligning to TRBD2. The CDR3 extends over 14 amino acids. The V segment lost 7 bases and the J segment 3 bases; nucleotides outside the gene matches: 9. Germline-derived CDR1 and CDR2 are SQVTM and ANQGSEA. The CDR3 is CSAGIAGVKETQYF. CDR3 DNA sequence: TGCAGCGCCGGTATAGCGGGAGTAAAAGAGACCCAGTACTTC.

CDR3 sequence: CASSHGTSGFILETQYF. The DNA of the CDR3 is TGCGCCAGCAGCCACGGGACTAGCGGGTTTATTTTGGAGACCCAGTACTTC. The V call is TRBV4-1, the J call TRBJ2-5; 12 nucleotides match TRBD2. V lost 3 bases to trimming and J lost 5 bases; unmatched junction nucleotides: 10. Germline values: CDR1 MGHRA, CDR2 YSYEKL. CDR3 length: 17 amino acids.

The J gene is TRBJ2-7, the V gene TRBV5-5; the D is unclear. Germline V lookup: CDR1 SGHKS, CDR2 YYEKEE (reference sequence). The CDR3 runs to 14 residues. V was cut by 0 bases and J by 2 bases, with 9 bases left in between. DNA of the CDR3: TGTGCCAGCAGCTTGGGTCCAGGAACCTACGAGCAGTACTTC. Protein: CASSLGPGTYEQYF.

CDR3 sequence: CASSRRGDYEQYF. For the CDR3, the DNA is TGTGCCAGTAGTCGACGGGGAGACTACGAGCAGTACTTC. The chain has TRBV19 and TRBJ2-7, with D perhaps matching TRBD2 (5 bases). The V gene's germline CDR1 is LNHDA and CDR2 SQIVND (reference sequence). The V end lost 5 bases, the J end lost 3 bases, and 11 bases lay between the germline ends. The CDR3 runs to 13 residues.

The V gene is TRBV6-6, the J gene TRBJ1-5; a possible D gene is TRBD1 (5 bases). CDR3 length equals 15 residues. Germline V gene data show CDR1 as MNHNY and CDR2 as SVGAGI (reference sequence). Trimming pared 6 bases from V and 9 bases from J, leaving 21 bases between. CDR3 coding DNA: TGTGCCAGCAGCCCGGGGACCGCAACGGGGAGGCCCCAGCATTTT. It encodes CASSPGTATGRPQHF.